This T cell receptor (beta chain) is drawn from a study of blood T cell repertoires in COVID-19 (dated by TCRdb to 2019 to 2021). Study-level background: Collaborator samples came from the United States, Italy and Spain and covered acute and convalescent phases of COVID-19. The repertoires were made available in a free public database intended to serve as a resource for research on the immune response to SARS-CoV-2. The prospective study material was composed of cDNA or gDNA derived from T cells, B-cell-depleted T cells, or PBMCs. A de-identified subject ID, COVID-19 status, age in years and sex were almost always included in the sample metadata. Samples came from the ongoing ImmuneRACE study (first 160 participants) plus 1,254 subjects from 6 global collaborators. Subjects who had been exposed to COVID-19, were actively infected with it, or had recovered from it provided the deeply sampled blood TCRbeta repertoires that made up the dataset. Where available, HLA class I and class II types were obtained from metadata supplied by the sample provider rather than from assay-based typing.

About this clone: Its antigen is unknown. No much larger clone is present one base from it, and per-base qualities are unavailable.

The collaborating institutions used their own protocols to collect whole blood in K2EDTA tubes. For TCRbeta analysis, collaborator samples were shipped as frozen whole blood, as isolated PBMCs, or as DNA extracted from either sample type. Overall study outcomes, separate from this receptor: The amount of clinical and demographic metadata varied by source and participant and was provided uncurated.

TCRbeta CDR3 regions were amplified from genomic DNA by means of the immunoSEQ Assay, a bias-controlled multiplex PCR. In the original analysis: The number of nucleated cells in each sample was estimated by amplification of reference gene primers within the assay. To quantify the absolute abundance of each unique TCRbeta CDR3 rearrangement, sequence reads were collapsed and filtered. For each sample, productive Simpson clonality was calculated as the square root of Simpson's diversity index across productive rearrangements. Entries here come from immuneACCESS through TCRdb and include only in-frame sequences with V and J called. Some clones fail to appear in such tables; in the studies checked, an unresolved V gene covers under half of the shortfall, and the cause of the remainder is unknown. V and J calls and clone size are as listed in that table; D and trimming were resolved from the DNA. This sample holds about 180,000 clones; 85% to 90% were observed only once. The top ten constitute roughly 2.9% of the sample.

The germline V gene provides CDR1 MDHEN and CDR2 SYDVKM. The CDR3 covers 16 residues, taking in both the cysteine and the phenylalanine. Only the CDR3 region is kept as DNA, spanning 48 bases read in frame from base 1. After removal of 4 bases from V and 6 bases from J, the junction retains 13 bases not matched to a gene. This chain is built from TRBV28 and TRBJ2-7; TRBD2 lines up with 9 middle nucleotides. The receptor was isolated from a woman in her 30s with active or convalescent COVID-19. Sequenced material: peripheral blood. The DNA reads TGTGCCAGCAGTTCACCCCGAGATAGCGGGAGTTTCGAGCAGTACTTC. Its product reads: CASSSPRDSGSFEQYF.